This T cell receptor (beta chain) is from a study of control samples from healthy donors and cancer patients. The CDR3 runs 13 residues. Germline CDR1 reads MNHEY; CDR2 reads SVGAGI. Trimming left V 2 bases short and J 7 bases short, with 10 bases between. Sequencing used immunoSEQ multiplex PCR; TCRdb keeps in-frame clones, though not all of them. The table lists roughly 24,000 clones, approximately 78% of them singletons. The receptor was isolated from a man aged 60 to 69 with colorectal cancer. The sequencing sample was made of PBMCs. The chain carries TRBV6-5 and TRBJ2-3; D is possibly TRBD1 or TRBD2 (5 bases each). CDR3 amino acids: CASSYLRGYTQYF. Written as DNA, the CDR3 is TGTGCCAGCAGTTACCTGAGGGGTTATACGCAGTATTTT.